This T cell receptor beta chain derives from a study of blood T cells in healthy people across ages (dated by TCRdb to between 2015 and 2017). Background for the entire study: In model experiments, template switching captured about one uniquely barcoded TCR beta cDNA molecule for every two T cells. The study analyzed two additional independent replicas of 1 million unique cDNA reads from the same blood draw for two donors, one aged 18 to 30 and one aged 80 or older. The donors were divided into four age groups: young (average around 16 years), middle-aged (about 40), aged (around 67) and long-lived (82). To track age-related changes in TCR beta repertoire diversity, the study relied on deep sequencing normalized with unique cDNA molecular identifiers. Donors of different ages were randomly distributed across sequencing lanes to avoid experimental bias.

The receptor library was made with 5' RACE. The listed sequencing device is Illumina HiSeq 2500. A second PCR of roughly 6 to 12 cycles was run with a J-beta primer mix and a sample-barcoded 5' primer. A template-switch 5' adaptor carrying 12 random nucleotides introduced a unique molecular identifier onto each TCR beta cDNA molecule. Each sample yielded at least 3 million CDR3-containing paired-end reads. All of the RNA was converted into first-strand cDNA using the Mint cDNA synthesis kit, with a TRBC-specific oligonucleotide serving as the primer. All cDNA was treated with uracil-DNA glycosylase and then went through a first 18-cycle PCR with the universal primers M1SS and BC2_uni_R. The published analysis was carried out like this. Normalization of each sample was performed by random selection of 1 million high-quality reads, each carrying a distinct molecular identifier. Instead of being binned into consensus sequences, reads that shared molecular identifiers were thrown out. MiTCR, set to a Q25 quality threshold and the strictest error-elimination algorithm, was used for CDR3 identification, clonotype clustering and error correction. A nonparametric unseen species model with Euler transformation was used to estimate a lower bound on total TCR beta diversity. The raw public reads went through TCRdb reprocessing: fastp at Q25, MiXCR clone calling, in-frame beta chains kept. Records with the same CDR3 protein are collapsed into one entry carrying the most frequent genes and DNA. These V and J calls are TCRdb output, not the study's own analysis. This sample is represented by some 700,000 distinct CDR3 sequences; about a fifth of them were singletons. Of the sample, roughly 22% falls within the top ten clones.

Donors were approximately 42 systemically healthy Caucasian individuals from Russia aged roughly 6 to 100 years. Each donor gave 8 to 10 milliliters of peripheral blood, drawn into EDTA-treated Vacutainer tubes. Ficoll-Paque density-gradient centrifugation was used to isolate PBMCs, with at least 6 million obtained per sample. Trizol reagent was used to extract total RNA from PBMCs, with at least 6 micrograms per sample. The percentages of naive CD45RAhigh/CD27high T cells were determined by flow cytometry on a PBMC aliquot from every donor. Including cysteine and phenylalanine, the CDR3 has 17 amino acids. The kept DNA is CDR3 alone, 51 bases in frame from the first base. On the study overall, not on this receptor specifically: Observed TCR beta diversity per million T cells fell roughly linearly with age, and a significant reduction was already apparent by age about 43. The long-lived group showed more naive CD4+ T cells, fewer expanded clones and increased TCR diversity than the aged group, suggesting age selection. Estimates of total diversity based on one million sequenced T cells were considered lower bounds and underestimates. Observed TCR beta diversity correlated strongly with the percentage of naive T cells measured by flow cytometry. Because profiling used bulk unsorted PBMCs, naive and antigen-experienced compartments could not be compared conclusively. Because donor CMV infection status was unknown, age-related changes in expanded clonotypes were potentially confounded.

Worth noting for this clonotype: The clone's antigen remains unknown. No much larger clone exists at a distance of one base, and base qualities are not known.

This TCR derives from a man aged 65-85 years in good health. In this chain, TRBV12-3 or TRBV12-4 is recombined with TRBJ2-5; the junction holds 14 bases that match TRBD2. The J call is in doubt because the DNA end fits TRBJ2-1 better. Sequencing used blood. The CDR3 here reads CASRGLAGGQDLKEQFF. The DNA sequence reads TGTGCCAGCAGAGGACTAGCGGGGGGACAGGACCTCAAAGAGCAGTTCTTC.